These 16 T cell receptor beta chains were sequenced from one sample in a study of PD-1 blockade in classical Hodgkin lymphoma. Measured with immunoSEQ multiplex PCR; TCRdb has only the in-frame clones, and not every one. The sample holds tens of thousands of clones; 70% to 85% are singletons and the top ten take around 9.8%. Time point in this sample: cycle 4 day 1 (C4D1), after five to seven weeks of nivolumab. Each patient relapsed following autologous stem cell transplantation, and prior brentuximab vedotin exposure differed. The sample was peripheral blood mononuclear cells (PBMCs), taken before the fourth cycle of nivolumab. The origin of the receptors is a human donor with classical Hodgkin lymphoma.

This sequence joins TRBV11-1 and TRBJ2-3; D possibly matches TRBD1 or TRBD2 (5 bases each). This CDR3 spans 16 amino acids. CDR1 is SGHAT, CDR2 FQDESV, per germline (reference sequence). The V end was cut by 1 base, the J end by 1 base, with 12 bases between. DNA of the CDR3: TGTGCCAGCAGCTTAGTTTCTCAGGGAGGCACAGATACGCAGTATTTT. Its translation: CASSLVSQGGTDTQYF.

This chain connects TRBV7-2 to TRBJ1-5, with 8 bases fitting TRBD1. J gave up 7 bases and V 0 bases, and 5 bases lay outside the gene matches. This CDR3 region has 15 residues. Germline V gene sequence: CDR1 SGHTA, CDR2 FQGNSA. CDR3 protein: CASSLASTGAQPQHF. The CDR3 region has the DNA TGTGCCAGCAGCTTAGCGTCGACAGGGGCACAGCCCCAGCATTTT.

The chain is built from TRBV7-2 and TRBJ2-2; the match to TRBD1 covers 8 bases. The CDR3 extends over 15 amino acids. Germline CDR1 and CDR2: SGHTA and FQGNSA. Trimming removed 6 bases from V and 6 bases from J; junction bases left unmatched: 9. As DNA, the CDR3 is TGTGCCAGCAGGCGTCAGGGGGCGGTCCCCGGGGAGCTGTTTTTT. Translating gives CASRRQGAVPGELFF.

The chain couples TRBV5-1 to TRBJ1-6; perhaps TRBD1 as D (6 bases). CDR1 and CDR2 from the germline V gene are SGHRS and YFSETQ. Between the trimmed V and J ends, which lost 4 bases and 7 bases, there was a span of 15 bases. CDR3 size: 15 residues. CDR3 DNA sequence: TGCGCCAGCAGCCCCCTGGAGGGGGGGAATTCACCCCTCCACTTT. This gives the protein CASSPLEGGNSPLHF.

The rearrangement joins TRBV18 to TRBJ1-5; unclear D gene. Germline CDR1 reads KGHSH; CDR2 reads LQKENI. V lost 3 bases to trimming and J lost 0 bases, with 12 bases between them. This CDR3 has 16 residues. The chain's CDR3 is CASSPGGRDSNQPQHF. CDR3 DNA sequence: TGTGCCAGCTCACCCGGAGGACGAGATAGCAATCAGCCCCAGCATTTT.

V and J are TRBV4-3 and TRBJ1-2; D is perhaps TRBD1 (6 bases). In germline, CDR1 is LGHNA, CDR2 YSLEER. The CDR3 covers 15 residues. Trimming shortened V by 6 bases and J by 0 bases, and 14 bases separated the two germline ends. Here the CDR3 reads CASSRQETANYGYTF. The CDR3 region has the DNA TGCGCCAGCAGTCGACAGGAAACAGCTAACTATGGCTACACCTTC.

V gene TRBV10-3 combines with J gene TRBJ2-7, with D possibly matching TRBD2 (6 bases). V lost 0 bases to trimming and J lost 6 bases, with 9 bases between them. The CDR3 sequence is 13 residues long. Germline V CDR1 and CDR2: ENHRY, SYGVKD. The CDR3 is CAISESQGGEQYF. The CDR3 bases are TGTGCCATCAGTGAGTCTCAGGGAGGCGAGCAGTACTTC.

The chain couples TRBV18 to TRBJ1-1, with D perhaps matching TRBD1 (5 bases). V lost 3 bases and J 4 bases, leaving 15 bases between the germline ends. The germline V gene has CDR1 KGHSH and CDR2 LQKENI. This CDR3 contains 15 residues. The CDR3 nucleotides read TGTGCCAGCTCACCTTCGGTGGTGGGGGTCACTGAAGCTTTCTTT. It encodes CASSPSVVGVTEAFF.

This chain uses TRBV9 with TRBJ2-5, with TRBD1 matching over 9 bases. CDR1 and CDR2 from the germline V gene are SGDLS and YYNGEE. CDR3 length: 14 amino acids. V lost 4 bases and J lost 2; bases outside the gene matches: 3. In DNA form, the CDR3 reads TGTGCCAGCAGCCCGGGGACAGGGCAAGAGACCCAGTACTTC. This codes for CASSPGTGQETQYF.

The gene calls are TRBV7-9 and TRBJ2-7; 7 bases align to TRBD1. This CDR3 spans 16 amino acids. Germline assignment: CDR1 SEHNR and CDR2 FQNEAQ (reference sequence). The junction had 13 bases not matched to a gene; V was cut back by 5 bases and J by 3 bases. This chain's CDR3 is CASSPTGTVLGYEQYF. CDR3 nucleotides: TGTGCCAGCAGCCCAACCGGGACAGTATTGGGCTACGAGCAGTACTTC.

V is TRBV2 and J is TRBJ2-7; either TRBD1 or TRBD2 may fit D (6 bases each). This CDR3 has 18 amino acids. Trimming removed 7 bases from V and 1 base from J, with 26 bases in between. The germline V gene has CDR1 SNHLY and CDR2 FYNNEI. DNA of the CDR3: TGTGCCAGCAATGGAGGGGAGAGAACGACAGGTTGGTCCTACGAGCAGTACTTC. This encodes CASNGGERTTGWSYEQYF.

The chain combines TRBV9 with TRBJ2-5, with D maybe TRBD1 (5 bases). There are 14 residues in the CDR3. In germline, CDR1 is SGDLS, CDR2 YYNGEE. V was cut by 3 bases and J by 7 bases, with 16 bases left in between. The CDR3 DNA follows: TGTGCCAGCAGCGAGGGGCCCCGGGTGGGGACCCAGTACTTC. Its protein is CASSEGPRVGTQYF. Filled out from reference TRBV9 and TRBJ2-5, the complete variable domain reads DSGVTQTPKHLITATGQRVTLRCSPRSGDLSVYWYQQSLDQGLQFLIQYYNGEERAKGNILERFSAQQFPDLHSELNLSSLELGDSALYFCASSEGPRVGTQYFGPGTRLLVL.

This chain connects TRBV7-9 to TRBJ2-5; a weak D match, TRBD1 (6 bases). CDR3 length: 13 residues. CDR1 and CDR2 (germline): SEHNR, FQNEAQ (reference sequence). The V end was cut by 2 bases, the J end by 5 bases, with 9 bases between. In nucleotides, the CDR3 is TGTGCCAGCAGCTTAAACAGGGCGGAGACCCAGTACTTC. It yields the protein CASSLNRAETQYF.

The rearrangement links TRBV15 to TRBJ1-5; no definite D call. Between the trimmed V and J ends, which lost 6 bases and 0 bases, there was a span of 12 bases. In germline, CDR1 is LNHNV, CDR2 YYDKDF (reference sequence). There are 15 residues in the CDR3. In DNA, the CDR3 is TGTGCCACCAGAGGGTCGGGCCGTAGCAATCAGCCCCAGCATTTT. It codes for CATRGSGRSNQPQHF.

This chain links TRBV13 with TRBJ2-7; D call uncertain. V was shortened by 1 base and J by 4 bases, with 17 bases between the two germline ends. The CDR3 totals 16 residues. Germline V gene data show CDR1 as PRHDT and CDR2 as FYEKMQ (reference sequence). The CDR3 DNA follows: TGTGCCAGCAGCTTAGTGAAAGGACGGAGAAGGTACGAGCAGTACTTC. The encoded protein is CASSLVKGRRRYEQYF.

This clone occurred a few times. CDR3 sequence (DNA): TGTGCCAGTAGTGTGCCGACCGGGAATTCACCCCTCCACTTT. Translated, it gives CASSVPTGNSPLHF. The chain is built from TRBV19 and TRBJ1-6; D gene unclear. CDR3 length: 14 amino acids. In germline, CDR1 is LNHDA, CDR2 SQIVND (reference sequence). The V end was cut by 5 bases, the J end by 7 bases, with 12 bases between. Variable domain in full (rest from reference TRBV19 and TRBJ1-6): DGGITQSPKYLFRKEGQNVTLSCEQNLNHDAMYWYRQDPGQGLRLIYYSQIVNDFQKGDIAEGYSVSREKKESFPLTVTSAQKNPTAFYLCASSVPTGNSPLHFGNGTRLTVT.